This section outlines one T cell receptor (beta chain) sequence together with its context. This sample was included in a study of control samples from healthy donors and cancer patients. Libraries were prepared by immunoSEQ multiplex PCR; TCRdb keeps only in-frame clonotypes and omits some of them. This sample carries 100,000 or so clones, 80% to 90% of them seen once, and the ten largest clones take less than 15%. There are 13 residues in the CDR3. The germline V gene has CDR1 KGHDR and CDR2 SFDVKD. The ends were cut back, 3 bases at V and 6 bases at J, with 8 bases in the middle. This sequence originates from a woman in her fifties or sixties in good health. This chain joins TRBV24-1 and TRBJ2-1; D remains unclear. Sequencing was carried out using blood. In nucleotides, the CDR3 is TGTGCCACCAGTGATGCCCGGTCCAATGAGCAGTTCTTC. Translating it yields CATSDARSNEQFF.